The T cell receptor (beta chain) under discussion was sequenced for a study of blood T cell repertoires in COVID-19. The method was immunoSEQ multiplex PCR; TCRdb's version includes in-frame clones alone and lacks a portion of them. The data hold under 300,000 clones, with 70% to 90% observed a single time. This sequence originates from a woman aged 25 to 39 with COVID-19, enrolled during active disease. The specimen was peripheral blood.

In DNA, the CDR3 is TGTGCCAGCAGTTACCAGGCGTTACTCTATGGCTACACCTTC. Translation gives CASSYQALLYGYTF. The rearrangement uses TRBV5-8 and TRBJ1-2, with no clear D. CDR1 and CDR2 from the germline V gene are SGHTS and YDEGEE. The V gene lost 5 bases and the J gene lost 4 bases, with 15 bases spanning the gap. This CDR3 comprises 14 residues.